These 25 T cell receptor beta chains originate from one sample sequenced in a study of blood T cell repertoires in COVID-19 (dated by TCRdb to the early 2020s). Preparation of the library involved the immunoSEQ multiplex PCR assay. The table comes from immuneACCESS by way of TCRdb, which keeps in-frame sequences with V and J called. Part of the clones is missing from these tables; in studies checked, under half for an unresolved V gene and the rest for unknown reasons. Present in this sample are roughly 280,000 clones, around 91% of which were seen just once. The ten largest make up over 2% of the sample. The sequencing sample was made of PBMCs or T cells enriched from blood (not recorded which). The receptor set was obtained from a woman between 18 and 30 years old who had recovered from COVID-19.

The rearrangement links TRBV28 to TRBJ1-2, with 7 bases fitting TRBD1. Germline V gene lookup returns CDR1 MDHEN and CDR2 SYDVKM. V shed 10 bases and J 7 bases; nucleotides not matched to a gene: 15. The CDR3 runs 14 residues. CDR3 amino acids: CATSWETGSPGYTF. The CDR3 coding sequence is TGTGCCACCTCTTGGGAGACAGGGAGTCCTGGCTACACCTTC.

The DNA of the CDR3 is TGTGCCAGCAGCAAAGCGCTCCCAGGGAATTCACCCCTCCACTTT. The encoded protein is CASSKALPGNSPLHF. The chain combines TRBV21-1 with TRBJ1-6; TRBD1, the table's D call, lacks a check against the DNA. TRBV21-1 constitutes a pseudogene. CDR3 length: 15 residues.

The chain combines TRBV3-1 (or the pseudogene TRBV3-2) with TRBJ2-2; 10 bases are a match to TRBD1. Germline V gives CDR1 LGHDT, CDR2 YNNKEL (reference sequence). Trimming took 3 bases from V and 15 from J; bases not matched to a gene: 4. CDR3 length: 12 residues. CDR3 protein: CASSQGTGVLFF. The CDR3 DNA reads TGTGCCAGCAGCCAGGGGACAGGGGTGTTGTTTTTT.

This sequence joins TRBV7-6 and TRBJ2-1, with 16 bases fitting TRBD2. Germline V gene sequence: CDR1 SGHVS, CDR2 FNYEAQ. J lost 3 bases, V lost 3 bases, and 8 bases had no gene match. This CDR3 contains 19 residues. In nucleotides, the CDR3 is TGTGCCAGCAGCTTCACCGGGACTAGCGGGGGGGCTGTCTACAATGAGCAGTTCTTC. Its translation: CASSFTGTSGGAVYNEQFF.

This chain connects TRBV21-1 to TRBJ1-5. TRBV21-1 is flagged as a pseudogene. CDR3 length: 18 residues. CDR3 coding DNA: TGTGCCAGCAGCAAAGCGAACCGACTTCCTTATAGCAATCAGCCCCAGCATTTT. It specifies CASSKANRLPYSNQPQHF.

V and J are TRBV19 and TRBJ1-1; D unresolved. The V and J ends lost 1 base and 3 bases respectively, with 6 bases between them. Germline CDR1 is LNHDA and CDR2 is SQIVND (reference sequence). The CDR3 contains 13 residues. In DNA, the CDR3 is TGTGCCAGTAGTATAGCACTGGACACTGAAGCTTTCTTT. It is translated as CASSIALDTEAFF. Supplemented by reference TRBV19 and TRBJ1-1, the full variable domain reads DGGITQSPKYLFRKEGQNVTLSCEQNLNHDAMYWYRQDPGQGLRLIYYSQIVNDFQKGDIAEGYSVSREKKESFPLTVTSAQKNPTAFYLCASSIALDTEAFFGQGTRLTVV.

For the CDR3, the DNA is TGCAGCGTTGAGGTGGACAGGGTCCGGACTGAAGCTTTCTTT. The encoded protein is CSVEVDRVRTEAFF. The V gene is TRBV29-1, the J gene TRBJ1-1, with TRBD1 matching 8 bases. The CDR3 consists of 14 residues. Germline lookup yields CDR1 SQVTM and CDR2 ANQGSEA. V trimming: 3 bases; J trimming: 5 bases; junction bases outside the gene matches: 8.

This chain joins TRBV28 and TRBJ2-2; D ambiguous. This CDR3 is 15 amino acids long. From germline, CDR1 is MDHEN and CDR2 SYDVKM. Trimming removed 6 bases at V and 5 bases at J, with 16 bases between. CDR3 DNA: TGTGCCAGCAGCCCCTTGCTAGACCCGACCGGGGAGCTGTTTTTT. This codes for CASSPLLDPTGELFF.

This chain uses TRBV7-9 with TRBJ2-1; D remains unclear. Germline CDR1 SEHNR, CDR2 FQNEAQ (reference sequence). Between the trimmed V and J ends, which lost 3 bases and 7 bases, there was a span of 10 bases. CDR3 length equals 13 residues. The CDR3 DNA follows: TGTGCCAGCAGCTTTCGTCCGGAGAATGAGCAGTTCTTC. Protein: CASSFRPENEQFF.

This clone has just one count. This sequence joins TRBV7-6 and TRBJ2-1; 7 bases map to TRBD2. CDR1 and CDR2 (germline): SGHVS, FNYEAQ. CDR3 length equals 15 residues. Trimming removed 0 bases from V and 7 bases from J; junction bases left unmatched: 6. CDR3 sequence (DNA): TGTGCCAGCAGCTTAGCCTGGGGGAGGGCGAATGAGCAGTTCTTC. Amino acids: CASSLAWGRANEQFF.

In DNA form, the CDR3 reads TGCGCCAGCGCCGGACAGTGGAACACTGAAGCTTTCTTT. Translating it yields CASAGQWNTEAFF. This chain joins TRBV10-2 and TRBJ1-1, with D tentatively TRBD1 (6 bases). Germline V gene lookup returns CDR1 WSHSY and CDR2 SAAADI. Trimming pared 8 bases from V and 1 base from J, leaving 11 bases between. This CDR3 comprises 13 residues.

The chain has TRBV27 and TRBJ2-7; D might be TRBD1 (5 bases). The germline gives CDR1 MNHEY, CDR2 SMNVEV (reference sequence). CDR3 length: 16 residues. The ends were cut back, 5 bases at V and 5 bases at J, with 22 bases in the middle. The CDR3 nucleotides read TGTGCCAGCAGTCCCATCACAGGCAACGCAGGCGACGAGCAGTACTTC. It specifies CASSPITGNAGDEQYF.

This clone was observed a single time. CDR3 nucleotides: TGTGCCAGCAGCTCCCCAGGGTTGGGTGACGAGCAGTACTTC. It yields the protein CASSSPGLGDEQYF. The chain recombines TRBV5-6 with TRBJ2-7; TRBD1 is a possible D gene (5 bases). In germline, CDR1 is SGHDT, CDR2 YYEEEE. CDR3 length equals 14 residues. Trimming took 3 bases from V and 5 from J, leaving 15 bases between them.

This clone was recorded once. The V gene is TRBV6-1, the J gene TRBJ1-2, with a tentative D call TRBD1 (5 bases). The V gene's germline CDR1 is MNHNS and CDR2 SASEGT. The CDR3 contains 14 residues. The germline V and J ends were trimmed by 2 bases and 3 bases, with 10 bases remaining between them. The CDR3 spells CASSEQGGDYGYTF. As DNA, the CDR3 is TGTGCCAGCAGTGAACAGGGAGGGGACTATGGCTACACCTTC.

The chain recombines TRBV28 with TRBJ1-1, with D maybe TRBD1 (5 bases). The CDR3 runs to 14 residues. V was clipped by 2 bases and J by 3 bases, with 10 bases between them. Per germline, CDR1 MDHEN and CDR2 SYDVKM. CDR3 protein: CASSLGQGDTEAFF. CDR3 nucleotide sequence: TGTGCCAGCAGTTTAGGTCAGGGTGACACTGAAGCTTTCTTT.

J is TRBJ1-2 and V is TRBV19; 9 bases fit TRBD1. Trimming cost V 7 bases and J 8 bases; bases outside gene matches: 11. The CDR3 runs 14 residues. CDR1 LNHDA and CDR2 SQIVND come from the germline V gene (reference sequence). In nucleotides, the CDR3 is TGTGCCAGTACCGACAGGGGGGCAGTCGGCGGCTACACCTTC. Amino acid sequence: CASTDRGAVGGYTF.

The count of this clone is one. J is TRBJ1-2 and V is TRBV28, with D unresolved. V shed 4 bases and J shed 4 bases, with 10 bases lying between them. The CDR3 has 13 residues. Germline V lookup: CDR1 MDHEN, CDR2 SYDVKM. As DNA, the CDR3 is TGTGCCAGCAGTTCGGGGAGTATCTATGGCTACACCTTC. Protein product: CASSSGSIYGYTF.

The chain uses TRBV27 and TRBJ2-5; 15 positions agree with TRBD2. This CDR3 spans 17 amino acids. Trimming took 5 bases from V and 1 from J; bases not matched to a gene: 5. Germline V gene sequence: CDR1 MNHEY, CDR2 SMNVEV (reference sequence). The CDR3 is CASSPPGLAGGQETQYF. CDR3 coding DNA: TGTGCCAGCAGTCCTCCGGGACTAGCGGGGGGCCAAGAGACCCAGTACTTC.

The chain recombines TRBV6-5 with TRBJ1-1; D might be TRBD1 (6 bases). This CDR3 is built from 13 residues. V gave up 5 bases and J gave up 5 bases, with 12 bases separating them. CDR1 and CDR2 from the germline V gene are MNHEY and SVGAGI. The CDR3 sequence: CASSRGGRTEAFF. As DNA, the CDR3 is TGTGCCAGCAGTCGGGGGGGCAGGACTGAAGCTTTCTTT.

The chain recombines TRBV5-8 with TRBJ1-3, with 7 bases identical to TRBD1. V dropped 5 bases and J dropped 0; count of bases not matched to a gene: 8. This CDR3 region has 16 residues. CDR1 is SGHTS, CDR2 YDEGEE, per germline. DNA of the CDR3: TGTGCCAGCAGATCTAGGGGGCCCCTCTCTGGAAACACCATATATTTT. Translation gives CASRSRGPLSGNTIYF.

The chain links TRBV3-1 (or the pseudogene TRBV3-2) to TRBJ2-4; tentative D call: TRBD2 (5 bases). The CDR3 consists of 12 residues. The V and J ends lost 2 bases and 12 bases respectively, with 11 bases between them. Germline loops: CDR1 LGHDT, CDR2 YNNKEL (reference sequence). For the CDR3, the DNA is TGTGCCAGCAGCCAAAGGCGAGGGAGTCAGTACTTC. It translates to CASSQRRGSQYF.

V gene TRBV3-1 (or the pseudogene TRBV3-2) combines with J gene TRBJ2-1; 7 nucleotides agree with TRBD2. The CDR3 extends over 13 amino acids. The trim removed 1 base at V and 6 bases at J, leaving 0 bases unmatched. The V gene's germline CDR1 is LGHDT and CDR2 YNNKEL (reference sequence). In nucleotides, the CDR3 is TGTGCCAGCAGCCAAGTAGCGGGCAATGAGCAGTTCTTC. Translated: CASSQVAGNEQFF.

J is TRBJ2-5 and V is TRBV7-8, with a possible D match to TRBD2 (5 bases). This CDR3 contains 16 residues. CDR1 SGHVS and CDR2 FQNEAQ come from the germline V gene. Trimming took 3 bases from V and 4 from J, leaving 18 bases between them. The CDR3 spells CASSLNGLSGRETQYF. The DNA for the CDR3 is TGTGCCAGCAGCTTGAATGGTCTATCGGGGAGAGAGACCCAGTACTTC.

The CDR3 DNA reads as TGCGCCAGCAGCCAGGAGGAAATAGCGGGGCCTCAAGAGACCCAGTACTTC. Translation gives CASSQEEIAGPQETQYF. This chain links TRBV4-1 with TRBJ2-5, with 8 bases fitting TRBD2. CDR1 and CDR2 (germline): MGHRA, YSYEKL. V dropped 3 bases and J dropped 2; count of bases not matched to a gene: 11. The CDR3 is made up of 17 amino acids.

The V call is TRBV10-3, the J call TRBJ1-2; the D gene is possibly TRBD1 (5 bases). The CDR3 extends over 14 amino acids. Germline CDR1 ENHRY, CDR2 SYGVKD. V lost 11 bases to trimming and J lost 0 bases, with 16 bases between them. The CDR3 nucleotides are TGTGCCGGTGGGACGGGGGAAGCTAACTATGGCTACACCTTC. Protein: CAGGTGEANYGYTF.